This entry is about one T cell receptor (beta chain). This sequence may be a read error, since a much larger clone differs from it by one base. This sample stems from a study of blood T cells in healthy people across ages. The draw of peripheral blood yielded ten milliliters from each donor. The CDR3 is 13 residues long. Germline V CDR1 and CDR2: DFQATT, SNEGSKA (reference sequence). Trimming at V came to 6 bases and at J to 7 bases, leaving 11 bases not matched to a gene. A second PCR, run for roughly 6 to 11 cycles, used a sample-barcoded 5' primer plus a J-beta primer mix. A single record per CDR3 protein comes from TCRdb applying MiXCR to the 5' RACE reads. Seen here are about 1.8 million distinct CDR3 sequences, 40% to 55% observed once, and the top ten hold over 2%.

The sample consisted of blood. The sequence was obtained from a middle-aged woman in good health. The V gene is TRBV20-1, the J gene TRBJ2-7; TRBD1 aligns across 8 bases. The CDR3 spells CSALWTGSNEQYF. The CDR3 nucleotides are TGCAGTGCCCTATGGACAGGGAGCAATGAGCAGTACTTC.